This TCR beta chain is from a study of blood T cells in healthy people across ages. With a J-beta primer mix and a sample-barcoded 5' primer, a second PCR ran about 6 to 11 cycles. A single record per CDR3 protein comes from TCRdb applying MiXCR to the 5' RACE reads. The table includes 1 million or so distinct CDR3 sequences, approximately 26% detected once. The CDR3 totals 9 residues. Germline V lookup: CDR1 LNHNV, CDR2 YYDKDF (reference sequence). The V gene lost 7 bases and the J gene lost 6 bases, with 3 bases spanning the gap. With respect to this clonotype: Its antigen is not identified.

Overall study results and limits: The lack of PBMC sorting stopped any conclusive naive versus antigen-experienced comparison. Per million T cells, TCR beta diversity dropped about linearly as age rose. Expanded clonotype changes were possibly confounded by unknown donor CMV status.

Per sample, extraction of total RNA gave at least 5.5 micrograms in every case. These sequences were also reported in another study, on T cells of mothers and their children.

The sequenced sample was blood. This receptor was obtained from a girl aged 2-15 years in good health. The chain combines TRBV15 with TRBJ1-1; no clear D gene. The CDR3 DNA is TGTGCCACCATTCCTGAAGCTTTCTTT. Its translation is CATIPEAFF.